This is a list of T cell receptor beta chains from one sample in a study of control samples from healthy donors and cancer patients. TCRdb keeps only in-frame clones here, not all; method: immunoSEQ multiplex PCR. In the table there are roughly 170,000 clones, 94% of which are singletons. Material: blood. The receptors here all came from a young woman in good health. Both conserved end residues are part of each CDR3. A D gene is named only where the DNA matches it firmly. Only some rows state a clone size, as once, few, many or a class for expanded clones.

>TRBJ1-2|-|TRBV10-3|-|14
TGTGCCATCGCGGCATTACAGGGAGGCTATGGCTACACCTTC
CAIAALQGGYGYTF
>TRBJ1-3|-|TRBV19|-|13
TGTGCCAGTAGTATTCCATCTGGAAACACCATATATTTT
CASSIPSGNTIYF
>TRBJ1-2|-|TRBV19|-|15
TGTGCCAGTACCGAGTCGACAGCACTACATTATGGCTACACCTTC
CASTESTALHYGYTF
>TRBJ2-5|-|TRBV2|TRBD2|15
TGTGCCAGCATGTTGGCCAGCGGGAGCTCTCAGACCCAGTACTTC
CASMLASGSSQTQYF
>TRBJ1-3|-|TRBV6-1|TRBD1|16
TGTGCCAGCAGTGATCCGCGGGACAGAGCTGGAAACACCATATATTTT
CASSDPRDRAGNTIYF
>TRBJ2-7|-|TRBV7-2|-|11
TGTGCCAGCAGCTCCCTTTACGAGCAGTACTTC
CASSSLYEQYF
>TRBJ2-2|-|TRBV13|TRBD2|16
TGTGCCAGCAGCCGTTCGGGACTAGCGGTGACCGGGGAGCTGTTTTTT
CASSRSGLAVTGELFF
>TRBJ1-3|-|TRBV7-8|TRBD1|14
TGTGCCAGCAGCGCGGACAGGGGAGGAAACACCATATATTTT
CASSADRGGNTIYF
>TRBJ1-4|-|TRBV9|-|12
TGTGCCAGCAGCAAGGCTAATGAAAAACTGTTTTTT
CASSKANEKLFF
>TRBJ2-3|-|TRBV9|TRBD1|15
TGTGCCAGCAGCGTTACAGGGGGCGCAGGGGATACGCAGTATTTT
CASSVTGGAGDTQYF
>TRBJ2-6|once|TRBV7-2|TRBD1|18
TGTGCCAGCAGCACGGGACAGGGGCGGCTCTCTGGGGCCAACGTCCTGACTTTC
CASSTGQGRLSGANVLTF
>TRBJ1-1|once|TRBV10-3|-|12
TGTGCCATCAGTAACCCGAACACTGAAGCTTTCTTT
CAISNPNTEAFF
>TRBJ2-5|-|TRBV9|-|13
TGTGCCAGCAGCGTAGCCCCCCAAGGTACCCAGTACTTC
CASSVAPQGTQYF
>TRBJ2-4|-|TRBV3-1/TRBV3-2|TRBD2|14
TGTGCCAGCAGCCTTACTAGCGGGGGAAACATTCAGTACTTC
CASSLTSGGNIQYF
>TRBJ2-3|-|TRBV7-9|TRBD1|15
TGTGCCAGCACCCCGGGACAGGGAGCCACAGATACGCAGTATTTT
CASTPGQGATDTQYF
>TRBJ2-3|-|TRBV21-1|-|15
TGTGCCAGCACCATACTAAGAGAGGGCACAGATACGCAGTATTTT
CASTILREGTDTQYF
>TRBJ2-3|-|TRBV4-3|-|11
TGCGCCAGCGGGGAAGCAGATACGCAGTATTTT
CASGEADTQYF
>TRBJ1-2|-|TRBV7-2|TRBD1|15
TGTGCCAGCAGCTTAGGACAGGGAATTGGAAATGGCTACACCTTC
CASSLGQGIGNGYTF
>TRBJ1-5|-|TRBV5-1|-|14
TGCGCCAGCAGCTTGACAGGGCCCAATCAGCCCCAGCATTTT
CASSLTGPNQPQHF
>TRBJ2-1|-|TRBV5-6|TRBD2|15
TGTGCCAGCAGCTACCCCGGGACTAGCGACATTGAGCAGTTCTTC
CASSYPGTSDIEQFF
>TRBJ1-2|-|TRBV5-1|-|14
TGCGCCAGCAGCTTGGAAGGCAGATACTATGGCTACACCTTC
CASSLEGRYYGYTF
>TRBJ1-1|once|TRBV24-1|-|14
TGTGCCACACCGTCCGCCGGGGATGACACTGAAGCTTTCTTT
CATPSAGDDTEAFF
>TRBJ2-3|-|TRBV5-4|TRBD2|16
TGTGCCAGCAGCCGTAGCGGGGGTAACAGCACAGATACGCAGTATTTT
CASSRSGGNSTDTQYF
>TRBJ2-1|-|TRBV11-3|-|11
TGTGCCAGCAGCCCGGACAATGAGCAGTTCTTC
CASSPDNEQFF
>TRBJ2-1|few|TRBV4-2|TRBD2|17
TGTGCCAGCAGCCAAGAAATGGTAGCGGGGGGCCGGGATGAGCAGTTCTTC
CASSQEMVAGGRDEQFF
>TRBJ2-3|once|TRBV5-1|-|16
TGCGCCAGCAGCTTGGGTGGTAGCGGAAGCACAGATACGCAGTATTTT
CASSLGGSGSTDTQYF
>TRBJ1-5|-|TRBV20-1|-|11
TGCAGTGCAGTGGTTTTTCGGGCCCAGCATTTT
CSAVVFRAQHF
>TRBJ1-1|once|TRBV2|-|11
TGTGCCAGCGGAAGAAACACTGAAGCTTTCTTT
CASGRNTEAFF
>TRBJ2-3|-|TRBV10-1|-|11
TGCGCCAGCAGTGAATCTGATACGCAGTATTTT
CASSESDTQYF
>TRBJ2-7|-|TRBV24-1|-|15
TGTGCCACCAGTGACTCTGGACAAGGGAGTTACGAGCAGTACTTC
CATSDSGQGSYEQYF
>TRBJ1-6|-|TRBV7-2|-|15
TGTGCCAGCAGCTTAGCGGGTAGGAATAATTCACCCCTCCACTTT
CASSLAGRNNSPLHF
>TRBJ1-2|-|TRBV6-5|-|14
TGTGCCAGCTGTCGTCTCCAGGGTGGCTATGGCTACACCTTC
CASCRLQGGYGYTF
>TRBJ1-4|-|TRBV5-1|TRBD1|15
TGCGCCAGCAGCTTGGCCGGGACAGGGATTGAAAAACTGTTTTTT
CASSLAGTGIEKLFF
>TRBJ2-3|-|TRBV5-1|TRBD2|13
TGCGCCAGCAGGGGTAGCGGGACAGATACGCAGTATTTT
CASRGSGTDTQYF
>TRBJ1-6|-|TRBV9|-|14
TGTGCCAGCAGCGTAGGGGACAACAGCTCACCCCTCCACTTT
CASSVGDNSSPLHF
>TRBJ1-3|-|TRBV6-5|TRBD1|14
TGTGCCATTAGGGACAGGGGGCAAGGAAACACCATATATTTT
CAIRDRGQGNTIYF
>TRBJ2-3|-|TRBV19|-|17
TGTGCCAGTAGTTATCACCCAGACGGCGGATTCACAGATACGCAGTATTTT
CASSYHPDGGFTDTQYF
>TRBJ1-2|-|TRBV6-5|-|14
TGTGCCAGCAGTTACTCGTCAAACAACTATGGCTACACCTTC
CASSYSSNNYGYTF
>TRBJ1-1|-|TRBV5-1|-|16
TGCGCCAGCAGCTTGGGGGGTCGGCGGAGGAACACTGAAGCTTTCTTT
CASSLGGRRRNTEAFF
>TRBJ2-1|-|TRBV27|TRBD2|15
TGTGCCAGCATTAAACTAGCGGGGGGACGGAATGAGCAGTTCTTC
CASIKLAGGRNEQFF